The rows below give T cell receptor beta chains drawn from one sample of a study of T cells after yellow fever vaccination. TCRdb independently ran MiXCR on the 5' RACE reads; one entry per CDR3 protein. The sample lists about 160,000 distinct CDR3 sequences, approximately 6.7% occurring once. The sequencing here drew on CD4+ T cells sorted from PBMCs, taken about 5 days after the first yellow fever vaccination. These receptor sequences come from a man between 18 and 29 years old who received the YFV17D yellow fever vaccine. Both conserved end residues are part of each CDR3. A D gene is named only where the DNA matches it firmly. Size is stated for part of the rows, as once, few or many counts, or as a class when the clone is expanded.

cdr3_aa | cdr3_nt | j_call | v_call | d_call | clone_size
CASRTGTSGETQYF | TGTGCCAGCAGAACCGGGACCTCGGGGGAGACCCAGTACTTC | TRBJ2-5 | TRBV2 | - | -
CSVEARWDRAPYGYTF | TGCAGCGTTGAAGCTAGGTGGGACAGGGCTCCCTATGGCTACACCTTC | TRBJ1-2 | TRBV29-1 | TRBD1 | few
CASSMADSPEGTQYF | TGTGCCAGTAGTATGGCAGATTCCCCCGAAGGGACCCAGTACTTC | TRBJ2-5 | TRBV19 | - | few
CASSQESVSGGAFPGETQYF | TGCGCCAGCAGCCAAGAAAGTGTTAGCGGGGGGGCCTTCCCCGGAGAGACCCAGTACTTC | TRBJ2-5 | TRBV4-3 | TRBD2 | many
CASRRVTGELFF | TGTGCCAGCCGGAGGGTCACCGGGGAGCTGTTTTTT | TRBJ2-2 | TRBV12-3/TRBV12-4 | - | many
CASGEDNYGYTF | TGTGCCAGCGGGGAAGACAACTATGGCTACACCTTC | TRBJ1-2 | TRBV6-1 | - | many
CASSLLGGNSPLHF | TGTGCCAGCAGTTTACTGGGCGGCAATTCACCCCTCCACTTT | TRBJ1-6 | TRBV27 | - | many
CASSLAQGNTTYF | TGTGCCAGCAGCTTGGCCCAGGGCAACACCACATATTTT | TRBJ1-3 | TRBV5-4 | - | few
CASSFLDQNTEAFF | TGTGCCAGCAGCTTCCTGGATCAGAACACTGAAGCTTTCTTT | TRBJ1-1 | TRBV7-6 | - | many
CASSGLVNYNEQFF | TGTGCCAGCAGTGGACTAGTTAACTACAATGAGCAGTTCTTC | TRBJ2-1 | TRBV14 | TRBD2 | many
CASSTLAGGMETQYF | TGTGCCAGTAGTACTCTAGCGGGGGGCATGGAGACCCAGTACTTC | TRBJ2-5 | TRBV19 | TRBD2 | many
CSARGGGATSYEQYF | TGCAGTGCTAGAGGGGGGGGGGCTACCTCCTACGAGCAGTACTTC | TRBJ2-7 | TRBV20-1 | - | -
CSADTGGPQYF | TGCAGTGCGGATACGGGGGGGCCCCAGTATTTT | TRBJ2-3 | TRBV20-1 | TRBD2 | many
CACSLFGLRPLNNEQFF | TGTGCCTGCAGTCTTTTTGGTCTTCGTCCTCTCAACAATGAGCAGTTCTTC | TRBJ2-1 | TRBV2 | - | -
CASSLSGPTDTQYF | TGCGCCAGCAGCCTTAGCGGTCCCACAGATACGCAGTATTTT | TRBJ2-3 | TRBV5-1 | - | many
CASKTPTLTGNAYEQYF | TGTGCCAGCAAAACACCAACTTTGACAGGGAATGCCTACGAGCAGTACTTC | TRBJ2-7 | TRBV6-1 | TRBD1 | few
CASSQGGWEETQYF | TGCGCCAGCAGCCAAGGCGGTTGGGAGGAGACCCAGTACTTC | TRBJ2-5 | TRBV4-3 | - | few
CSAPAKRASTDTQYF | TGCAGTGCCCCCGCGAAGCGGGCTAGCACAGATACGCAGTATTTT | TRBJ2-3 | TRBV20-1 | - | many
CSAIRGPRTDTQYF | TGCAGTGCTATTCGGGGGCCCCGCACAGATACGCAGTATTTT | TRBJ2-3 | TRBV20-1 | - | many
CASSFGRRDTEAFF | TGTGCCAGCAGCTTCGGTCGGCGGGACACTGAAGCTTTCTTT | TRBJ1-1 | TRBV7-3 | - | many
CSARSGGDSNQPQHF | TGCAGTGCTAGATCCGGGGGGGATAGCAATCAGCCCCAGCATTTT | TRBJ1-5 | TRBV20-1 | - | -
CSARGASTSGEYNEQFF | TGCAGTGCTCGGGGGGCCTCGACTAGCGGGGAATACAATGAGCAGTTCTTC | TRBJ2-1 | TRBV20-1 | TRBD2 | many
CASSLKERETQYF | TGTGCCAGCAGTTTAAAGGAGCGGGAGACCCAGTACTTC | TRBJ2-5 | TRBV27 | - | many
CASSLRLAGTTDTQYF | TGTGCCAGCAGCTTAAGGCTAGCGGGGACCACAGATACGCAGTATTTT | TRBJ2-3 | TRBV13 | TRBD2 | many
CASSLTQLSPLHF | TGTGCCAGCAGTCTGACCCAACTTTCACCCCTCCACTTT | TRBJ1-6 | TRBV7-9 | - | -
CASSLRWTQYF | TGTGCCAGCAGTCTCAGATGGACCCAGTACTTC | TRBJ2-5 | TRBV12-3/TRBV12-4 | - | -
CASSWEDIGPQHF | TGTGCCAGCAGTTGGGAGGACATTGGCCCCCAGCATTTT | TRBJ1-5 | TRBV12-3/TRBV12-4 | - | many
CASRSTYNEQFF | TGTGCCAGCAGATCCACTTACAATGAGCAGTTCTTC | TRBJ2-1 | TRBV7-2 | - | few
CASSETGRGIQETQYF | TGTGCCAGCAGTGAGACGGGGCGGGGGATCCAAGAGACCCAGTACTTC | TRBJ2-5 | TRBV2 | TRBD2 | -
CASSLTGVETQYF | TGTGCCAGCAGCTTGACAGGCGTGGAGACCCAGTACTTC | TRBJ2-5 | TRBV5-6 | - | -
CASSLNGWGYQETQYF | TGTGCCAGCAGCTTAAATGGCTGGGGGTACCAAGAGACCCAGTACTTC | TRBJ2-5 | TRBV7-8 | - | once
CASSHQEVGELFF | TGCGCCAGCAGCCACCAAGAAGTCGGGGAGCTGTTTTTT | TRBJ2-2 | TRBV4-3 | - | -
CASSLRRVQETQYF | TGTGCCAGCAGCTTACGCAGGGTCCAAGAGACCCAGTACTTC | TRBJ2-5 | TRBV7-2 | - | many
CASGGTPSYEQYF | TGTGCCAGCGGAGGGACTCCTTCCTACGAGCAGTACTTC | TRBJ2-7 | TRBV2 | - | -
CARSPDRDTEAFF | TGTGCCAGGAGCCCCGACAGGGACACTGAAGCTTTCTTT | TRBJ1-1 | TRBV5-5 | TRBD1 | -
CASSLGGQVEAFF | TGTGCCAGCAGCTTGGGAGGACAGGTTGAAGCTTTCTTT | TRBJ1-1 | TRBV5-4 | TRBD1 | -
CASSSGANTEAFF | TGTGCCAGCAGCTCCGGGGCGAACACTGAAGCTTTCTTT | TRBJ1-1 | TRBV7-3 | - | -
CASSGRLAGTETQYF | TGCGCCAGCAGTGGCCGACTAGCGGGGACGGAGACCCAGTACTTC | TRBJ2-5 | TRBV10-2 | TRBD2 | many
CASTKGDRVNTEAFF | TGTGCCAGCACCAAAGGGGATAGGGTGAACACTGAAGCTTTCTTT | TRBJ1-1 | TRBV6-2/TRBV6-3 | - | many